This T cell receptor (beta chain) appears in the sequencing data of a study of radiation and T cells in renal cell carcinoma. For the study at large: Nephrectomy followed 15 Gy stereotactic body radiation by 4 weeks.

Libraries were prepared by immunoSEQ multiplex PCR; TCRdb keeps only in-frame clonotypes and omits some of them. The data contain around 130,000 clones, 70% to 90% of them singletons. Losses at the gene ends were 5 bases for V and 4 bases for J; bases not matched to a gene: 4. The CDR3 sequence is 15 residues long. Per the germline V gene, CDR1 is MNHNS and CDR2 is SASEGT. Time point given: blood 2 weeks post-SBRT. Treatment: 15 Gy SBRT to primary tumor, nephrectomy 4 weeks later. The sequence derives from a woman in her seventies with renal cell carcinoma. This sequence joins TRBV6-1 and TRBJ1-5; the match to TRBD1 covers 11 bases. The sequencing used blood, collected from a patient whose treatment included radiotherapy and nephrectomy. The chain's CDR3 is CASSSGTGGNQPQHF. For the CDR3, the DNA is TGTGCCAGCAGTTCTGGGACAGGGGGGAATCAGCCCCAGCATTTT.